Described below is a single T cell receptor (beta chain) sequence and its context. Antigen specificity is unknown. This entry belongs to a study of T cells expressing NK-cell markers. Study as a whole: Researchers got TCR beta repertoires out of sorted CD3+CD56+NKG2C+, CD3+CD56+NKG2C- and CD3+CD56-NKG2C+ T cells. Of eight sequenced donors, seven were HCMV-seropositive and one HCMV-seronegative.

TCR beta cDNA was generated via 5'RACE template switching incorporating UMIs. TCRdb reprocessed the 5' RACE reads, with one entry per CDR3 protein and no DNA. This listing includes under 200,000 distinct CDR3 sequences. Study-level points and caveats: The study found dominant NKG2C+ clonotypes at about 1.0-7.5% of CD8+ T cells in several donors.

CDR1 SGHTA and CDR2 FQGTGA come from the germline V gene. The CDR3 contains 15 residues. Sequencing input: blood T cells: a sorted CD56 or NKG2C T cell subset, CD4+ or CD8+ T cells, or bulk PBMC T cells (not recorded which). The rearrangement joins TRBV7-3 to TRBJ1-2; TCRdb lists TRBD1, though no DNA is available to test this call. This sequence originates from a woman between 18 and 70 years old in good health. The CDR3 sequence is CASSPSSGQEGGYTF.